This T cell receptor (beta chain) was documented in a study of T cell responses to AZD1222 COVID-19 vaccine. Broader study findings: At baseline, just 6 or 7 AZD1222 recipients tested seropositive. There were mostly white British donors and more females than males, and clonal diversity was possibly underestimated. The span of vaccine-associated CD4 TCRs extended across spike, with dominance at 160-218 and 743-854.

Second-dose groups at about 4 or about 12 weeks were pooled. Assay: immunoSEQ multiplex PCR; the TCRdb copy retains only in-frame clones and omits some. Among 95,000 or so clones listed, roughly 90% were seen once. With respect to this clone: Its antigen is still unknown.

CDR1 SNHLY and CDR2 FYNNEI come from the germline V gene. CDR3 size: 12 residues. J was trimmed by 7 bases and V by 8 bases; bases with no gene match: 4. This clonotype was obtained from an adult who received the AZD1222 COVID-19 vaccine. The material was peripheral blood, obtained 28 days after the second AZD1222 dose. The rearrangement links TRBV2 to TRBJ1-4; 7 nucleotides agree with TRBD1. For the CDR3, the DNA is TGTGCCAGCGACAACAGGGGTGAAAAACTGTTTTTT. The encoded protein is CASDNRGEKLFF.